This T cell receptor (beta chain) was captured in a study of blood T cell repertoires in COVID-19. The wider study: Samples representing acute and convalescent COVID-19 were sourced from the United States, Italy and Spain. T cells, B-cell-depleted T cells, or PBMCs provided the cDNA or gDNA that served as material.

Source study methods: For nucleated cells, counts were estimated from reference gene primer amplification. Using immunoSEQ multiplex PCR, the repertoire was profiled, and TCRdb retains in-frame clones only, with some absent. V, J and clone size reflect that table, while D and trimming were determined from the DNA. The sample gives about 62,000 clones, more than 90% of which show up once; approximately 5% is in the top ten. V lost 5 bases and J 1 base, leaving 13 bases between the germline ends. The CDR3 runs to 15 residues. Germline V gene data show CDR1 as LNHDA and CDR2 as SQIVND (reference sequence).

Sequenced: peripheral blood. This receptor was taken from a human donor in a cohort sampled during active COVID-19. The V call is TRBV19, the J call TRBJ2-3; possible D gene TRBD1, 6 bases. The CDR3 spells CASSVQGVGTDTQYF. As DNA, the CDR3 is TGTGCCAGTAGTGTACAGGGAGTGGGCACAGATACGCAGTATTTT.